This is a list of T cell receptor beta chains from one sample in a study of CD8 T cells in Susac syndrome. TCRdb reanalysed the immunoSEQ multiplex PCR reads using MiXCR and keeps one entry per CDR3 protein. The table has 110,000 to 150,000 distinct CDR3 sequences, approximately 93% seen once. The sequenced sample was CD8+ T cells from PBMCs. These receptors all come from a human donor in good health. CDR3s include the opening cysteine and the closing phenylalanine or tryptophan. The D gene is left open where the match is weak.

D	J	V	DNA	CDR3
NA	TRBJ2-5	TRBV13	TGTGCCAGCAGCCCCAAGGTTGAAGGGGGTGTAGGGACCCAGTACTTC	CASSPKVEGGVGTQYF
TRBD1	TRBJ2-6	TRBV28	TGTGCCAGCACTGTGGGACAGGGCTTAAGTGGGGCCAACGTCCTGACTTTC	CASTVGQGLSGANVLTF
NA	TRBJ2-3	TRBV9	TGTGCCAGCAGCGTTAAAGGGACAGATACGCAGTATTTT	CASSVKGTDTQYF
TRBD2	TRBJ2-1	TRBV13	TGTGCCAGCAGCTGGAAACTAGCGGGTAGTGGCAATGAGCAGTTCTTC	CASSWKLAGSGNEQFF
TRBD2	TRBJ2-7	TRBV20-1	TGCAGTGCTAGACCTTTAGCGGGAGCTGGGTACGAGCAGTACTTC	CSARPLAGAGYEQYF
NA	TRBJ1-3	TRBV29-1	TGCAGCGTTGGATCTGAAAACACCATATATTTT	CSVGSENTIYF
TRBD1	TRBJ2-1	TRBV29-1	TGCAGCGTTGATCCCCCACAGGGGGCCTACAATGAGCAGTTCTTC	CSVDPPQGAYNEQFF
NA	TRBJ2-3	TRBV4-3	TGCGCCAGCAGCGAAGACCGGACCACAGATACGCAGTATTTT	CASSEDRTTDTQYF
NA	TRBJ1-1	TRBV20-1	TGCAGCGTCTATCGGGCGGAATTTTTT	CSVYRAEFF
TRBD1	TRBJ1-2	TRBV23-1	TGCGCCAGCAGCCCGTCCCGGGACAGACATAACTATGGCTACACCTTC	CASSPSRDRHNYGYTF